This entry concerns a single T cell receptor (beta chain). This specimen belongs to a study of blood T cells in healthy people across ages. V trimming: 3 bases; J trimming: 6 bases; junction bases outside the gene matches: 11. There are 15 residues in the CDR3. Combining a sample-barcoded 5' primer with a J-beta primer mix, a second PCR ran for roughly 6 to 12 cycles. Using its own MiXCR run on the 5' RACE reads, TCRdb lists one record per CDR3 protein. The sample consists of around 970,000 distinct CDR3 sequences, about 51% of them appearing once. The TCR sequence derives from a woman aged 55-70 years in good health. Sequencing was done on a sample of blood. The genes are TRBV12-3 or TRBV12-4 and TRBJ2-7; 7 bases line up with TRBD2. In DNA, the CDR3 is TGTGCCAGCAGTTTTGCCGGGCGGGAGAACTCCGAGCAGTACTTC. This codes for CASSFAGRENSEQYF.